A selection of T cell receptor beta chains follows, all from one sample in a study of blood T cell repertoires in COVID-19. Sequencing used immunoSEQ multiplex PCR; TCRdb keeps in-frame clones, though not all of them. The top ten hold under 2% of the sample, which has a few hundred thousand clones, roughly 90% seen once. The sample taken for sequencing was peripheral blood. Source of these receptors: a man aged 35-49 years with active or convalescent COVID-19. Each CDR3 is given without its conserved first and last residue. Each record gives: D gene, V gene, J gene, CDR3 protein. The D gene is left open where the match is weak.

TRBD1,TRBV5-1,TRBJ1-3,ASSFMGTGFSGNTIY
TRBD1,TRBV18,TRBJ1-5,ASSPRTGGNQPQH
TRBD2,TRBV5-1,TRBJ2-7,ASSGTSAHEQY
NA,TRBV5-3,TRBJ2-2,APPLRHSQPMNTGELF
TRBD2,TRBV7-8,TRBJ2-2,ASSPYRLAGGNTGELF
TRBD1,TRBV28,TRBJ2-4,ASSLGQGEGLAKNIQY
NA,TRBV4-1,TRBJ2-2,ASSQDAGFDTGELF
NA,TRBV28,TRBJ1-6,ASTRGRGNSPLH
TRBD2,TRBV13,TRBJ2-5,ASGVGTSGGSQETQY
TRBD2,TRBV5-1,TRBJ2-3,ASSLERSGGLRDTQY
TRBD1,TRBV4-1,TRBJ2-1,ASSQNFRTGNEQF
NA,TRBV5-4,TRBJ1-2,ASSSPTGTNYGYT
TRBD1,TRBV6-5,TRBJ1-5,ASSYTGQGQPQH
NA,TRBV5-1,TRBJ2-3,ASSRGRGTDTQY
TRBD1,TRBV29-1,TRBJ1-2,SLFSLGTGEANYGYT
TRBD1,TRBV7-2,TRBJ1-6,ASSLRQGYNSPLH
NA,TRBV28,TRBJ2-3,ASSPLRESTDTQY
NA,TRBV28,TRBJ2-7,ASSLTSAYEQY
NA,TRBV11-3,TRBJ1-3,ASSPSEPGNTIY
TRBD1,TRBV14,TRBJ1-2,ASSPGQQYGYT
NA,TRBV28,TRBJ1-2,ASSLDGGSGYT
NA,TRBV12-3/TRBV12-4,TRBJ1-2,ASSFWRQGYT
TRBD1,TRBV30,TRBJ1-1,AWSPFATGGYNEAF
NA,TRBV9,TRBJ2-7,ASSAKQGFYDTLVDEQY
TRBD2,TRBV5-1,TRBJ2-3,ASSLGLAGLRTDTQY
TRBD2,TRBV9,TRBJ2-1,ASSVLAVPYNEQF
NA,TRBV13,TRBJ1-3,ASSSYPRNTIY
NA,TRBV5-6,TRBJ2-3,ASSLAPGYGTDTQY
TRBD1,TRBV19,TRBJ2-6,ASRMTGFGANVLT
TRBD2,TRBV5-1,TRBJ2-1,ASSQGGGASEQF
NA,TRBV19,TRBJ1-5,ASRPSRGSNQPQH
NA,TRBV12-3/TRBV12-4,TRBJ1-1,ASRGLLGTEAF
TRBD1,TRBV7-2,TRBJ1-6,ASSEQGGSPLH
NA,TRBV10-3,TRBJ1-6,ATSGGSSYNSPLH
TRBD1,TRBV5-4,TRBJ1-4,ASSLDRGREKLF
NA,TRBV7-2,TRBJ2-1,ASSQSGRLYNEQF
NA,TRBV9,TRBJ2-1,ASSAYGVPYNEQF
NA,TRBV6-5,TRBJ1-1,ASRSEGKRGVAF
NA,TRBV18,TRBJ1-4,ASSPPASEKLF
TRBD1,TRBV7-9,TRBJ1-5,ASSGQGEQPQH
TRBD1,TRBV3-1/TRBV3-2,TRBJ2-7,ASSRGTGGPYEQY
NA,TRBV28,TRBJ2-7,ASNDAGINLYEQY
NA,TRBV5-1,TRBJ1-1,ASTPAGGTIEAF
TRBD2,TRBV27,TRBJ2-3,ASTRTSGPRGDTQY
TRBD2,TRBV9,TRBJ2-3,ASSVTSASSTDTQY
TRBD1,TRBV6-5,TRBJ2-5,ASRQQGARETQY
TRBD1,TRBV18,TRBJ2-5,ASSPPRQGIGETQY
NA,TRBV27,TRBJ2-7,ASSSRQSGSYEQY
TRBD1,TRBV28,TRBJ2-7,ASSIFKGPTGEY
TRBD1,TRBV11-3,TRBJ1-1,ASSLGQGPTEAF
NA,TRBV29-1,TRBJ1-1,SVDSGGRNTEAF
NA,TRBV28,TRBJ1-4,ASSLYRGANNEKLF